This paragraph reports one TCR beta chain. What it binds is unknown. This entry is derived from a study of graft-versus-host responses after intestinal transplantation. The assay was immunoSEQ multiplex PCR, and TCRdb's table has in-frame clones only and misses some. Altogether 8,900 or so clones are present, more than 85% being singletons, with the ten largest covering around 2.3%. General study points: Recipient marrow contained GvH clones, some of which appeared first in ileum or blood.

The sequences come from PBMCs, collected 11 days after intestinal transplantation. The origin of this receptor is a human patient who received an intestinal transplant, so some T cells may come from the graft donor.

The CDR3 sequence is CATSSQDRDYGYTF. The CDR3 DNA reads TGTGCCACCAGCAGCCAGGACAGGGACTATGGCTACACCTTC. The rearrangement joins TRBV15 to TRBJ1-2, with 8 bases fitting TRBD1. With 3 bases clipped from V and 3 bases from J, the junction kept 3 bases outside the gene matches. In germline, CDR1 is LNHNV, CDR2 YYDKDF (reference sequence). The CDR3 totals 14 residues.